What follows are 30 T cell receptor beta chains derived from one specimen sequenced in a study of blood T cell repertoires in COVID-19 (TCRdb year 2020). Libraries were built with the immunoSEQ multiplex PCR assay. TCRdb stores this immuneACCESS table with in-frame sequences only. Part of the clones is absent; in the studies checked, under half of the shortfall reflects unresolved V genes, and no reason is known for the rest. The sample table shows more than 300,000 clones, and approximately 84% are seen once. The ten largest clones take up about 4.2% of the sample. Sequencing input: PBMCs or T cells enriched from blood (not recorded which). The receptor set was obtained from a man younger than 45 who had recovered from COVID-19.

The gene calls are TRBV15 and TRBJ2-7; a possible D gene is TRBD2 (6 bases). Trimming removed 1 base from V and 0 bases from J, with 16 bases in between. The germline CDR1 and CDR2 sequences are LNHNV and YYDKDF (reference sequence). This CDR3 is 17 amino acids long. CDR3 coding DNA: TGTGCCACCAGCAGAGCCCCCCTTAGCGGATACTCCTACGAGCAGTACTTC. Protein product: CATSRAPLSGYSYEQYF.

The chain employs TRBV6-5 and TRBJ1-2; D possibly corresponds to TRBD1 (5 bases). Germline-derived CDR1 and CDR2 are MNHEY and SVGAGI. This CDR3 contains 12 residues. Trimming left V 6 bases short and J 6 bases short, with 11 bases between. In nucleotides, the CDR3 is TGTGCCAGCAGCTACACAGGAAATGGCTACACCTTC. This sequence encodes CASSYTGNGYTF.

This chain links TRBV9 with TRBJ2-1; 8 bases agree with TRBD2. J gave up 4 bases and V 2 bases, and 5 bases lay outside the gene matches. Germline-derived CDR1 and CDR2 are SGDLS and YYNGEE. This CDR3 spans 15 amino acids. The CDR3 DNA reads as TGTGCCAGCAGCGTCGGGACTAGACTATACAATGAGCAGTTCTTC. Translation gives CASSVGTRLYNEQFF.

V and J are TRBV19 and TRBJ2-2, with 7 bases matching TRBD1. The CDR3 sequence is 14 residues long. V dropped 10 bases and J dropped 5; count of bases not matched to a gene: 10. Per the germline V gene, CDR1 is LNHDA and CDR2 is SQIVND (reference sequence). The CDR3 bases are TGTGCCACCTCGACAGGGAGTCTAACCGGGGAGCTGTTTTTT. This codes for CATSTGSLTGELFF.

This clone was counted only a few times. V usage is TRBV24-1 and J usage is TRBJ1-2; 10 bases are a match to TRBD1. The CDR3 extends over 15 amino acids. Germline assignment: CDR1 KGHDR and CDR2 SFDVKD. Germline trimming cut 4 bases from V and 2 bases from J; bases unmatched to any gene: 3. CDR3 nucleotides: TGTGCCACCAGTGACGACAGGGGGCAGAACTATGGCTACACCTTC. This codes for CATSDDRGQNYGYTF.

The V call is TRBV11-2, the J call TRBJ2-5; 9 nucleotides match TRBD2. Germline V CDR1 and CDR2: SGHAT, FQNNGV. V shed 1 base, J shed 3 bases, and the junction held 0 bases outside the gene matches. The CDR3 covers 14 residues. CDR3 region: CASSLASGKETQYF. As DNA, the CDR3 is TGTGCCAGCAGCTTAGCTAGCGGGAAAGAGACCCAGTACTTC.

This sequence joins TRBV4-1 and TRBJ2-7, with D perhaps TRBD2 (5 bases). This CDR3 contains 13 residues. The germline CDR1 and CDR2 sequences are MGHRA and YSYEKL. The V end was cut by 4 bases, the J end by 5 bases, with 12 bases between. The CDR3 spells CASSPSGRDEQYF. The CDR3 nucleotides read TGCGCCAGCAGCCCAAGTGGGCGGGACGAGCAGTACTTC.

The chain uses TRBV11-3 and TRBJ1-1; a weak D match, TRBD1 (5 bases). The ends were cut back, 4 bases at V and 6 bases at J, with 6 bases in the middle. Germline CDR1 reads SGHNT; CDR2 reads YENEEA. This CDR3 comprises 11 residues. CDR3 DNA: TGTGCCAGCAGCTCGGGGGCTGAAGCTTTCTTT. The encoded protein is CASSSGAEAFF.

V and J are TRBV5-1 and TRBJ1-3; D not certain. V lost 3 bases, J lost 2 bases, and 12 bases lay in between. The CDR3 sequence is 15 residues long. The germline gives CDR1 SGHRS, CDR2 YFSETQ. The CDR3 protein is CASSSDLGAGNTIYF. CDR3 nucleotide sequence: TGCGCCAGCAGCTCGGACCTCGGGGCTGGAAACACCATATATTTT. Full variable domain (missing parts from reference TRBV5-1 and TRBJ1-3): KAGVTQTPRYLIKTRGQQVTLSCSPISGHRSVSWYQQTPGQGLQFLFEYFSETQRNKGNFPGRFSGRQFSNSRSEMNVSTLELGDSALYLCASSSDLGAGNTIYFGEGSWLTVV.

This chain joins TRBV5-6 and TRBJ2-3; TRBD1 aligns across 9 bases. CDR1 and CDR2 from the germline V gene are SGHDT and YYEEEE. The CDR3 is 16 residues long. Trimming at V came to 0 bases and at J to 6 bases, leaving 8 bases not matched to a gene. CDR3 DNA sequence: TGTGCCAGCAGCTTGGAGTGGGGACAGGGCGCCGATACGCAGTATTTT. It specifies CASSLEWGQGADTQYF.

The chain has TRBV7-9 and TRBJ2-7, with 8 nucleotides matching TRBD2. With V trimmed by 4 bases and J by 6 bases, 17 bases remained unmatched. The V gene's germline CDR1 is SEHNR and CDR2 FQNEAQ (reference sequence). The CDR3 runs 17 residues. The CDR3 spells CASSSTRYRTSRGEQYF. CDR3 sequence (DNA): TGTGCCAGCAGCTCTACACGCTATAGGACTAGCAGGGGCGAGCAGTACTTC.

This clone was seen a few times. This chain joins TRBV11-2 and TRBJ1-6; maybe TRBD1 (5 bases). V dropped 1 base and J dropped 9 bases, with 13 bases sitting between them. Germline CDR1 SGHAT, CDR2 FQNNGV. The CDR3 length is 15 residues. CDR3 in DNA: TGTGCCAGCAGCTTAGGTCGGGGGTCAGGTTCACCCCTCCACTTT. It translates to CASSLGRGSGSPLHF.

The V and J genes are TRBV5-5 and TRBJ1-2; weak D call: TRBD1 (6 bases). The ends were cut back, 2 bases at V and 7 bases at J, with 15 bases in the middle. The CDR3 consists of 14 residues. CDR1 is SGHKS and CDR2 is YYEKEE in the germline V gene (reference sequence). Here the CDR3 reads CASSLDTGSGGYTF. The CDR3 bases are TGTGCCAGCAGCTTAGACACAGGGTCGGGTGGCTACACCTTC.

This chain connects TRBV14 to TRBJ2-1; TRBD2 agrees at 12 bases. The V and J ends lost 1 base and 5 bases, in that order; junction bases with no gene match: 3. The CDR3 runs 16 residues. Germline lookup yields CDR1 SGHDN and CDR2 FVKESK. CDR3 sequence: CASSQVTSGRHNEQFF. The CDR3 nucleotides read TGTGCCAGCAGCCAAGTTACTAGCGGGAGGCACAATGAGCAGTTCTTC.

The CDR3: CASSDGGPREGETQYF. For the CDR3, the DNA is TGCGCCAGCAGTGATGGAGGACCCCGGGAAGGGGAGACCCAGTACTTC. The V call is TRBV10-1, the J call TRBJ2-5; a weak D match, TRBD2 (5 bases). V lost 3 bases and J lost 5, with 19 bases in between. This CDR3 spans 16 amino acids. Germline V gives CDR1 WNHNN, CDR2 SYGVQD (reference sequence).

V is TRBV5-8 and J is TRBJ1-5, with 10 bases aligning to TRBD1. Germline values: CDR1 SGHTS, CDR2 YDEGEE. After removal of 4 bases from V and 4 bases from J, the junction contained 8 bases not matched to a gene. The CDR3 extends over 16 amino acids. CDR3 DNA: TGTGCCAGCAGCGACGGCGGGACAGGGGTAAATCAGCCCCAGCATTTT. This sequence encodes CASSDGGTGVNQPQHF.

This clone has a single count. This sequence joins TRBV9 and TRBJ2-2; D is uncertain. Germline CDR1 reads SGDLS; CDR2 reads YYNGEE. This CDR3 is 13 amino acids long. The germline V and J ends were trimmed by 0 bases and 7 bases, with 7 bases remaining between them. For the CDR3, the DNA is TGTGCCAGCAGCGTAGGAGTATACGGGGAGCTGTTTTTT. Translating gives CASSVGVYGELFF.

The genes are TRBV2 and TRBJ1-5; the match to TRBD1 covers 7 bases. CDR1 is SNHLY and CDR2 is FYNNEI in the germline V gene. V lost 0 bases and J lost 4; bases outside the gene matches: 6. This CDR3 spans 16 amino acids. CDR3: CASSEAGTGVNQPQHF. The DNA for the CDR3 is TGTGCCAGCAGTGAAGCGGGCACAGGGGTAAATCAGCCCCAGCATTTT.

This chain links TRBV25-1 with TRBJ1-1; D is possibly TRBD1 (6 bases). The CDR3 totals 16 residues. V was pared by 5 bases and J by 1 base, with 17 bases between. Germline V gives CDR1 MGHDK, CDR2 SYGVNS. This chain's CDR3 is CASSRYHGGPNTEAFF. DNA for the CDR3: TGTGCCAGCAGTAGGTATCACGGGGGGCCGAACACTGAAGCTTTCTTT. Supplemented by reference TRBV25-1 and TRBJ1-1, the full variable domain reads EADIYQTPRYLVIGTGKKITLECSQTMGHDKMYWYQQDPGMELHLIHYSYGVNSTEKGDLSSESTVSRIRTEHFPLTLESARPSHTSQYLCASSRYHGGPNTEAFFGQGTRLTVV.

This clone was observed a single time. The genes are TRBV5-1 and TRBJ1-1; 10 nucleotides line up with TRBD1. Losses at the gene ends were 4 bases for V and 4 bases for J; bases not matched to a gene: 4. Germline CDR1 is SGHRS and CDR2 is YFSETQ. The CDR3 is 14 residues long. CDR3 sequence (DNA): TGCGCCAGCAGCGGGGGACAGGGGACCACTGAAGCTTTCTTT. It translates to CASSGGQGTTEAFF. The full variable domain, completed using reference TRBV5-1 and TRBJ1-1, is KAGVTQTPRYLIKTRGQQVTLSCSPISGHRSVSWYQQTPGQGLQFLFEYFSETQRNKGNFPGRFSGRQFSNSRSEMNVSTLELGDSALYLCASSGGQGTTEAFFGQGTRLTVV.

CDR3 loop: CASRSGGAYDTQYF. The CDR3 DNA sequence: TGTGCCAGTAGAAGCGGGGGGGCTTATGATACGCAGTATTTT. This rearrangement joins TRBV19 to TRBJ2-3; 10 bases are a match to TRBD2. The J segment lost 6 bases and the V segment lost 6 bases, leaving 6 bases of the junction unmatched. The germline V gene has CDR1 LNHDA and CDR2 SQIVND (reference sequence). The CDR3 sequence is 14 residues long.

CDR3 residues: CASSLAGPRGTQYF. The CDR3 nucleotides are TGTGCCAGCAGCCTAGCGGGACCCCGTGGGACCCAGTACTTC. The V gene is TRBV14, the J gene TRBJ2-5; TRBD2 aligns across 8 bases. CDR1 and CDR2 from the germline V gene are SGHDN and FVKESK. The CDR3 extends over 14 amino acids. After removal of 4 bases from V and 7 bases from J, the junction contained 8 bases not matched to a gene.

The chain links TRBV6-1 to TRBJ2-7; 9 positions match TRBD1. The CDR3 is made up of 13 amino acids. Germline V gives CDR1 MNHNS, CDR2 SASEGT. Trimming removed 8 bases from V and 5 bases from J; junction bases left unmatched: 7. Written as DNA, the CDR3 is TGTGCCAGCGCCCCGGGACAGGGTCACGAGCAGTACTTC. This translates into CASAPGQGHEQYF.

V and J are TRBV5-4 and TRBJ1-6; unclear D gene. CDR1 is SGHNT and CDR2 is YYREEE in the germline V gene (reference sequence). The length of the CDR3 is 15 residues. V lost 4 bases to trimming and J lost 6 bases, with 14 bases between them. CDR3 sequence reads: CASSDRSFSNSPLHF. The CDR3 region has the DNA TGTGCCAGCAGCGATAGGAGTTTCTCTAATTCACCCCTCCACTTT.

This clone has only one observation. V gene TRBV18 combines with J gene TRBJ1-1; no definite D call. V lost 6 bases, J lost 4 bases, and 12 bases lay in between. The CDR3 has 13 amino acids. Germline values: CDR1 KGHSH, CDR2 LQKENI. The CDR3 DNA reads TGTGCCAGCTCCGGGAGGGTAAGCACTGAAGCTTTCTTT. Amino acids: CASSGRVSTEAFF.

The chain couples TRBV7-6 to TRBJ2-3, with D perhaps matching TRBD2 (5 bases). The CDR3 spans 17 residues. Deletions cut 5 bases from V and 0 bases from J, with 18 bases between. Germline V gives CDR1 SGHVS, CDR2 FNYEAQ. CDR3 nucleotide sequence: TGTGCCAGCAGCCATGGACTTTTCACGCCTAGCACAGATACGCAGTATTTT. It is translated as CASSHGLFTPSTDTQYF.

The chain links TRBV15 to TRBJ2-3; the match to TRBD2 covers 10 bases. Unmatched junction bases numbered 5, after V lost 9 bases and J lost 2 bases. Germline CDR1 LNHNV, CDR2 YYDKDF (reference sequence). This CDR3 has 14 amino acids. Here the CDR3 DNA reads TGTGCCACGAGACTAGCGGGTGACACAGATACGCAGTATTTT. Amino acid sequence: CATRLAGDTDTQYF.

V and J are TRBV2 and TRBJ2-1; 12 positions match TRBD2. In germline, CDR1 is SNHLY, CDR2 FYNNEI. V shed 8 bases, J shed 7 bases, and the junction held 6 bases outside the gene matches. This CDR3 contains 14 residues. CDR3 sequence: CASVRTSGVNEQFF. CDR3 in DNA: TGTGCCAGCGTCCGGACTAGCGGGGTTAATGAGCAGTTCTTC.

This chain joins TRBV11-2 and TRBJ2-3, with a weak D call TRBD2 (5 bases). The CDR3 is made up of 14 amino acids. Germline loops: CDR1 SGHAT, CDR2 FQNNGV. V lost 3 bases to trimming and J lost 5 bases, with 12 bases between them. The CDR3: CASSLDSARDTQYF. The CDR3 region has the DNA TGTGCCAGCAGCTTGGACTCCGCCCGAGATACGCAGTATTTT.

This clone was found once. This sequence joins TRBV28 and TRBJ1-5; unclear D gene. Germline CDR1 is MDHEN and CDR2 is SYDVKM. The CDR3 has 13 amino acids. V gave up 3 bases and J gave up 2 bases, with 5 bases separating them. The CDR3 nucleotides read TGTGCCAGCAGTTTCGGGGGCAATCAGCCCCAGCATTTT. Protein product: CASSFGGNQPQHF.